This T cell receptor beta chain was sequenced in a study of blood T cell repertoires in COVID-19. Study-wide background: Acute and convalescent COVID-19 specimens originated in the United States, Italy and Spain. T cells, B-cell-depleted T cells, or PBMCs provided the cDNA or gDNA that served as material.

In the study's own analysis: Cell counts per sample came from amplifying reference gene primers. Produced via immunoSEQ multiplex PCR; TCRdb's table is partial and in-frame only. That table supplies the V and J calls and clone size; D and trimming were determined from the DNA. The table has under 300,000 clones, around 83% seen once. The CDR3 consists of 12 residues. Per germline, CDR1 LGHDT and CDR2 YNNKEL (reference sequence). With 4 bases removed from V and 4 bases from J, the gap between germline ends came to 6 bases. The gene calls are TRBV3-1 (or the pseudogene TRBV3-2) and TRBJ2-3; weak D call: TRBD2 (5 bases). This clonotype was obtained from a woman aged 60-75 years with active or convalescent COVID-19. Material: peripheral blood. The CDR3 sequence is CASSPRADTQYF. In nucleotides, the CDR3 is TGTGCCAGCAGCCCGCGGGCAGATACGCAGTATTTT.